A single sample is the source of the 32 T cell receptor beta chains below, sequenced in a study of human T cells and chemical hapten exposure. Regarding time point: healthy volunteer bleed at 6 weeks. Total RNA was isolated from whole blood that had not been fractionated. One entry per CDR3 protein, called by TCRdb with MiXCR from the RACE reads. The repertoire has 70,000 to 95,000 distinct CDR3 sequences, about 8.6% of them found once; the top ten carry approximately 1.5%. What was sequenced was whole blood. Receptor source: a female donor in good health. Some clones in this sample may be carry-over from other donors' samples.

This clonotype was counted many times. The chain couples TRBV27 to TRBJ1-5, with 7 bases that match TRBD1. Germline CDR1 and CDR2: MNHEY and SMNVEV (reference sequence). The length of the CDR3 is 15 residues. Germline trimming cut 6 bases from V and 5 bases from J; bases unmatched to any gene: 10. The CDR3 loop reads CASSGGGVGDQPQHF. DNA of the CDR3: TGTGCCAGCAGCGGAGGGGGCGTTGGGGATCAGCCCCAGCATTTT.

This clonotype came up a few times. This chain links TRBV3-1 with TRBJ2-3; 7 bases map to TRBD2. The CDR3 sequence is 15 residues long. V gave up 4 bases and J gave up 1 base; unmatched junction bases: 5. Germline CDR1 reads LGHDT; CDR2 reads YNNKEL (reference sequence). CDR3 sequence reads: CASSPGGYGTDTQYF. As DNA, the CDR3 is TGTGCCAGCAGCCCCGGGGGGTATGGCACAGATACGCAGTATTTT.

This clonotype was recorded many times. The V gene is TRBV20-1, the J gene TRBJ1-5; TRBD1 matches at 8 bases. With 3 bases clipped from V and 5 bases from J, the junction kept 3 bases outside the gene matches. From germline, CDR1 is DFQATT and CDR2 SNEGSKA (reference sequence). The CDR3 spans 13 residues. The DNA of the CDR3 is TGCAGTGCTAGGTCGGACAGGGATCAGCCCCAGCATTTT. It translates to CSARSDRDQPQHF.

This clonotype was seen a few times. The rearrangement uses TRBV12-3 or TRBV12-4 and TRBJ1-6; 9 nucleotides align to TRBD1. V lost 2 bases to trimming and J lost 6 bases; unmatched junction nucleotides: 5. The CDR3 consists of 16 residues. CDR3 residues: CASSLTGTGSNSPLHF. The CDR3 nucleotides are TGTGCCAGCAGTTTAACTGGGACAGGGTCTAATTCACCCCTCCACTTT.

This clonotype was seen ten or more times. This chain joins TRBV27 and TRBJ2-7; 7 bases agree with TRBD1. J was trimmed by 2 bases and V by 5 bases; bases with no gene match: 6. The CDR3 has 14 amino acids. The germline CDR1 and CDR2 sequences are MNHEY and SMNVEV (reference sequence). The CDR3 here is CASSPPGQPYEQYF. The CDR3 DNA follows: TGTGCCAGCAGTCCACCGGGACAGCCCTACGAGCAGTACTTC.

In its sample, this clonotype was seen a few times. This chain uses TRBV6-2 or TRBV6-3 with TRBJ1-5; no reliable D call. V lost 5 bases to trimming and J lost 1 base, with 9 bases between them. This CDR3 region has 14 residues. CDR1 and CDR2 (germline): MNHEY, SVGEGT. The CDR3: CASSQQMSNQPQHF. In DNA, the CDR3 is TGTGCCAGCAGTCAACAAATGAGCAATCAGCCCCAGCATTTT.

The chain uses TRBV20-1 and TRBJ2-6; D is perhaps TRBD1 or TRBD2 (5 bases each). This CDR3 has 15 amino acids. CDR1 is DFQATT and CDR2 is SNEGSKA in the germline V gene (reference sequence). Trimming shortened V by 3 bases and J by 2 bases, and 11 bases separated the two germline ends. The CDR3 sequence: CSARRGTAGANVLTF. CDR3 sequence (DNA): TGCAGTGCTAGGAGGGGTACGGCTGGGGCCAACGTCCTGACTTTC.

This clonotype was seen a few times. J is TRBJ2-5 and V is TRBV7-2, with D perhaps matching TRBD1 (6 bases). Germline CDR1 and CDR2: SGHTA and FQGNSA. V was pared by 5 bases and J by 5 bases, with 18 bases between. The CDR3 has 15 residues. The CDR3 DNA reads TGTGCCAGCAGCCGAGTCAGGGGCCCCTCCGAGACCCAGTACTTC. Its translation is CASSRVRGPSETQYF.

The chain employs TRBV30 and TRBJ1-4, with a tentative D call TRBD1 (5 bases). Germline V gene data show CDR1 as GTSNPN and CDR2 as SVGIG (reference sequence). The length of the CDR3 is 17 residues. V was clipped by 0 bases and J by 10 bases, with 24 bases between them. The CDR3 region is CAWSVRLRQLGTGKLFF. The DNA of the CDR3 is TGTGCCTGGAGTGTACGTCTAAGACAGTTAGGAACGGGAAAACTGTTTTTT.

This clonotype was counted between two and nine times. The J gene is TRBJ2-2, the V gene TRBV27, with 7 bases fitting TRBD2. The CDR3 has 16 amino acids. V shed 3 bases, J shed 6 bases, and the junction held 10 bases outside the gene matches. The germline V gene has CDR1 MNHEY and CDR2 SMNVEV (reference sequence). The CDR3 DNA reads TGTGCCAGCAGTTTCAATAGCGGGCCCCGCTCCGGGGAGCTGTTTTTT. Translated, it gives CASSFNSGPRSGELFF.

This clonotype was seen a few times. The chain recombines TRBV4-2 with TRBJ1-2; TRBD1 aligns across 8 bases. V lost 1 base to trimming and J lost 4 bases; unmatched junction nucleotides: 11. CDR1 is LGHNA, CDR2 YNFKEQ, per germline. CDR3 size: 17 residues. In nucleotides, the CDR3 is TGTGCCAGCAGCCAAGCGGTCAGGGGGCAAGGTGGCTATGGCTACACCTTC. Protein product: CASSQAVRGQGGYGYTF.

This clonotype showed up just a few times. The CDR3 protein is CASSFLQETQYF. The CDR3 nucleotides are TGTGCCAGCAGTTTCCTTCAAGAGACCCAGTACTTC. The chain combines TRBV12-3 or TRBV12-4 with TRBJ2-5, with unresolved D. CDR3 size: 12 residues. V was shortened by 3 bases and J by 2 bases, with 4 bases between the two germline ends.

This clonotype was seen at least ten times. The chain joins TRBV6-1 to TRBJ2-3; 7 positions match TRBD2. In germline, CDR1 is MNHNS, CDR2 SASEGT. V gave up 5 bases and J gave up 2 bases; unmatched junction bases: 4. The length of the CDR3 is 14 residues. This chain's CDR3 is CASSPGLYTDTQYF. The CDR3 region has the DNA TGTGCCAGCAGTCCGGGACTATACACAGATACGCAGTATTTT.

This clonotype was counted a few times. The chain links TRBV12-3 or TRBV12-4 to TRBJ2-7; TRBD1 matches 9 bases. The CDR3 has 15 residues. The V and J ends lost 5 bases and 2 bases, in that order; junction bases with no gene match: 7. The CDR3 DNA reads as TGTGCCAGCAGTCCCCTAGGGACAGGGACCTACGAGCAGTACTTC. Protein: CASSPLGTGTYEQYF.

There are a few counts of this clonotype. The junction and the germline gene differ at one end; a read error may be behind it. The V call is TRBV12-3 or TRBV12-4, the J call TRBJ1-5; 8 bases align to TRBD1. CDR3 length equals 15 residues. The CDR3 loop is CASRQTGVSNQPQNF. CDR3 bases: TGTGCCAGCAGACAGACAGGGGTTAGCAATCAGCCCCAGAATTTT.

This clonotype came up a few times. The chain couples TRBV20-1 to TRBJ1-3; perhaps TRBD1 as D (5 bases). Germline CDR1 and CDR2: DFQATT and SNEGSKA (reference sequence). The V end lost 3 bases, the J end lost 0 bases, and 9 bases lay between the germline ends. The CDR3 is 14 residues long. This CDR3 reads CSASAGYSGNTIYF. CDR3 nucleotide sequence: TGCAGTGCTAGCGCAGGGTACTCTGGAAACACCATATATTTT.

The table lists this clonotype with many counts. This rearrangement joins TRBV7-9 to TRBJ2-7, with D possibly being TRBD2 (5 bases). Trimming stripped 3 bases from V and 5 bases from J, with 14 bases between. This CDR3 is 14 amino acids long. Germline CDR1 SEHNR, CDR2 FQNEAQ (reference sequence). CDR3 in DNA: TGTGCCAGCAGCTTTATCGGGAAAACGGACGAGCAGTACTTC. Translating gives CASSFIGKTDEQYF.

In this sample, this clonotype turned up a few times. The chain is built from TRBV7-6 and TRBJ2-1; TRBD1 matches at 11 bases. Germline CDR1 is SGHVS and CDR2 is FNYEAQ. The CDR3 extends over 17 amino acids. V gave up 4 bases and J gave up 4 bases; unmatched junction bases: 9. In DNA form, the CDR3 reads TGTGCCAGCAGCTCGGACAGGGGGCGTTCGGGATACAATGAGCAGTTCTTC. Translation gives CASSSDRGRSGYNEQFF.

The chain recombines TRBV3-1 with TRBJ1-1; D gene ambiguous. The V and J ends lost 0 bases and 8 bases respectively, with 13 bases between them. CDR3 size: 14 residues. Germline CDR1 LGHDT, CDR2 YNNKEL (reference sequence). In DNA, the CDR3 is TGTGCCAGCAGCCAAGATCGGTTTGGAACCGAAGCTTTCTTT. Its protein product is CASSQDRFGTEAFF.

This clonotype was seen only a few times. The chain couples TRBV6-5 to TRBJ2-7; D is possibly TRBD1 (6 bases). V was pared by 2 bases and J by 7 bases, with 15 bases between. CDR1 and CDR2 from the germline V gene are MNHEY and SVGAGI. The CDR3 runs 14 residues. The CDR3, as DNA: TGTGCCAGCAGTTACATCGGACAGTCCTCGGAGCAGTACTTC. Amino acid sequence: CASSYIGQSSEQYF.

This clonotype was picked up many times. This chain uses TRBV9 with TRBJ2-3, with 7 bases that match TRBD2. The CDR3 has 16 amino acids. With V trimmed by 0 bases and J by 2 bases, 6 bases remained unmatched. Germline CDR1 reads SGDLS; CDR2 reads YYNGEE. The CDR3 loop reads CASSVGGSGYTDTQYF. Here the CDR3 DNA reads TGTGCCAGCAGCGTAGGGGGTAGCGGGTACACAGATACGCAGTATTTT. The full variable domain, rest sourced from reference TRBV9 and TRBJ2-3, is DSGVTQTPKHLITATGQRVTLRCSPRSGDLSVYWYQQSLDQGLQFLIQYYNGEERAKGNILERFSAQQFPDLHSELNLSSLELGDSALYFCASSVGGSGYTDTQYFGPGTRLTVL.

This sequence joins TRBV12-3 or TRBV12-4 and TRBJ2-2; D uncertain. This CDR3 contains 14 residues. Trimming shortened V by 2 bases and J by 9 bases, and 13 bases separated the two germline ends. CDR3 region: CASSLWADGRELFF. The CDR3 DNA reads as TGTGCCAGCAGTTTATGGGCCGACGGTAGGGAGCTGTTTTTT.

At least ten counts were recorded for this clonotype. The CDR3 DNA sequence: TGTGCCAGCAGTCTTACAGGGGGCGACTACGAGCAGTACTTC. Translated: CASSLTGGDYEQYF. This rearrangement joins TRBV28 to TRBJ2-7, with TRBD1 identical over 9 bases. The V and J ends lost 5 bases and 3 bases, in that order; junction bases with no gene match: 5. Germline V gene data show CDR1 as MDHEN and CDR2 as SYDVKM. The CDR3 totals 14 residues.

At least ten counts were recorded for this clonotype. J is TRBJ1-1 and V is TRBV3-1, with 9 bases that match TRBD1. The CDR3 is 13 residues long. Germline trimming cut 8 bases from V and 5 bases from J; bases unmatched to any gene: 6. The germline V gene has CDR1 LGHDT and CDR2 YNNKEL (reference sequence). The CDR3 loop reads CASQGQGYTEAFF. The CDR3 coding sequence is TGTGCCAGCCAGGGACAGGGTTATACTGAAGCTTTCTTT.

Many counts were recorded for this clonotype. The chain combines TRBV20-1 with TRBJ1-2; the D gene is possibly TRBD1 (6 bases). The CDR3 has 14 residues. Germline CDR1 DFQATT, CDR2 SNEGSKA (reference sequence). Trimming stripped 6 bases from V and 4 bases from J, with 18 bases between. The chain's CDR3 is CSADTGPPLYGYTF. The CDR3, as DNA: TGCAGTGCCGACACAGGGCCCCCCCTCTATGGCTACACCTTC.

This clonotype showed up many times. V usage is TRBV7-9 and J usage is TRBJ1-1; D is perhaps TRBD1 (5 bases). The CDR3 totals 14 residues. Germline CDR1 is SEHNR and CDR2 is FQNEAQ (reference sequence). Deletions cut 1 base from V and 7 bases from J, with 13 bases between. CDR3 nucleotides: TGTGCCAGCAGCTTAGAGGGGTCGGTCCGTGAAGCTTTCTTT. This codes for CASSLEGSVREAFF.

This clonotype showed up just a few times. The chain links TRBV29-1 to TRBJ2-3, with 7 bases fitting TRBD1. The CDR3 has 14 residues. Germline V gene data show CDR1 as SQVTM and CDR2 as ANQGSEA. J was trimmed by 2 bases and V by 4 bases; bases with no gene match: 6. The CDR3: CSVVVDRSTDTQYF. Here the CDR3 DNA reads TGCAGCGTTGTGGTGGACAGGTCCACAGATACGCAGTATTTT.

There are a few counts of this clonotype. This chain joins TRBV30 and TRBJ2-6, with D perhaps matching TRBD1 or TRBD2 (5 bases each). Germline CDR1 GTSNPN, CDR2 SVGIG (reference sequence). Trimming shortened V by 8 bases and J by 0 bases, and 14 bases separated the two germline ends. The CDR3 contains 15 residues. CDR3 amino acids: CARGTGRSGANVLTF. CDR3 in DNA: TGTGCCCGAGGGACGGGACGCTCTGGGGCCAACGTCCTGACTTTC.

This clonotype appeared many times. The CDR3 DNA reads as TGTGCCAGCAGTGGAACAGGGGTATCGGTGCATTCACCCCTCCACTTT. Residues: CASSGTGVSVHSPLHF. The rearrangement joins TRBV12-3 or TRBV12-4 to TRBJ1-6, with TRBD1 identical over 7 bases. The CDR3 runs 16 residues. J was trimmed by 8 bases and V by 5 bases; bases with no gene match: 12.

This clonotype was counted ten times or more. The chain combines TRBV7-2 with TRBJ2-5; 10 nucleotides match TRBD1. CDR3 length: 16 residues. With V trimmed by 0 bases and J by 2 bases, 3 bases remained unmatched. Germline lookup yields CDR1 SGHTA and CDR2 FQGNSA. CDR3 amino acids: CASSLAPGQGQETQYF. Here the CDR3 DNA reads TGTGCCAGCAGCTTAGCTCCGGGACAGGGGCAAGAGACCCAGTACTTC.

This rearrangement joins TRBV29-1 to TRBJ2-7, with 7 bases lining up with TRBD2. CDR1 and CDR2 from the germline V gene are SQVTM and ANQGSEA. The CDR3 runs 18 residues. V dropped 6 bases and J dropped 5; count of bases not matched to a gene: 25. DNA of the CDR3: TGCAGCGTCCATATGGCTCGCGGGGGATCTTCCTTCGGGAACGAGCAGTACTTC. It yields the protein CSVHMARGGSSFGNEQYF.

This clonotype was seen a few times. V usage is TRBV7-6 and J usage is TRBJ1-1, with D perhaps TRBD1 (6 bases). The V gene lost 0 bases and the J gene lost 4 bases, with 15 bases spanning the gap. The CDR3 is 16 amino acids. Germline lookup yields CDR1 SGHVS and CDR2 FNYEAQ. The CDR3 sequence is CASSLARGDFGTEAFF. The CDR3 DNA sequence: TGTGCCAGCAGCTTAGCCAGGGGAGATTTCGGCACTGAAGCTTTCTTT.